The clone carrying this TCR beta chain is judged large (0.1 to 1%). The antigen remains undetermined. Only in-frame clones appear in the TCRdb table, and some are missing; sequencing was by immunoSEQ multiplex PCR. Counted here are around 46,000 clones, over 60% occurring once; the ten biggest clones make up roughly 20%. Every patient relapsed after autologous stem cell transplantation, and brentuximab vedotin exposure varied. The CDR3 is 13 amino acids. Germline lookup yields CDR1 MNHEY and CDR2 SMNVEV (reference sequence). The V end was cut by 2 bases, the J end by 1 base, with 5 bases between. This specimen comes from a study of PD-1 blockade in classical Hodgkin lymphoma. Study-level results: There remain no defined causes for the repertoire differences, which possibly reflect disease activity or prior therapy.

The chain combines TRBV27 with TRBJ1-1; D is unclear. This receptor was taken from a human donor with classical Hodgkin lymphoma. The source material was peripheral blood mononuclear cells (PBMCs), sampled before the second cycle of nivolumab. CDR3 region: CASSLGENTEAFF. The CDR3 nucleotides are TGTGCCAGCAGTTTAGGGGAGAACACTGAAGCTTTCTTT.